The 17 T cell receptor beta chains below all came from one sample that was sequenced in a study of prognosis after radiotherapy for stage I lung cancer. Genomic DNA was subjected to two-round multiplex PCR for amplification of TCR beta CDR3. Primers targeting each individual TRBV and TRBJ gene were applied in first-round PCR. In TCRdb, the multiplex PCR reads were re-called with MiXCR into one record per CDR3 protein. The table has about 17,000 distinct CDR3 sequences, over 15% seen once. Here the sequenced sample was PBMCs, taken before or after stereotactic body radiation therapy (not recorded which). The source is a donor over 45 with non-small cell lung cancer.

This clonotype was detected ten times or more. The chain combines TRBV18 with TRBJ2-5; D might be TRBD1 (6 bases). Germline CDR1 is KGHSH and CDR2 is LQKENI. This CDR3 has 15 residues. Trimming took off 3 bases at V and 1 base at J, with 12 bases between the two ends. Here the CDR3 DNA reads TGTGCCAGCTCACCGCTAAACAGGGCCCAAGAGACCCAGTACTTC. It specifies CASSPLNRAQETQYF.

This clonotype was recorded many times. The chain links TRBV11-3 to TRBJ1-1; TRBD1 matches 8 bases. Germline values: CDR1 SGHNT, CDR2 YENEEA. V gave up 6 bases and J gave up 1 base; unmatched junction bases: 4. The CDR3 sequence is 14 residues long. The CDR3 spells CASSYRGSNTEAFF. The DNA for the CDR3 is TGTGCCAGCAGTTACAGGGGGTCGAACACTGAAGCTTTCTTT.

By share, this clonotype counts as medium-sized. The chain joins TRBV5-1 to TRBJ2-2; D is possibly TRBD1 (6 bases). Trimming took off 4 bases at V and 6 bases at J, with 16 bases between the two ends. The CDR3 sequence is 15 residues long. The germline V gene encodes CDR1 SGHRS and CDR2 YFSETQ. The DNA for the CDR3 is TGCGCCAGCAGCACCCAACAGGGATCGGCCGGGGAGCTGTTTTTT. Translation: CASSTQQGSAGELFF.

Many counts were recorded for this clonotype. Written as DNA, the CDR3 is TGTGCCAGCAGCCAAGAAGATCGCCAAGAGACCCAGTACTTC. Amino acid sequence: CASSQEDRQETQYF. J is TRBJ2-5 and V is TRBV4-2; no reliable D call. Per germline, CDR1 LGHNA and CDR2 YNFKEQ. Trimming took off 0 bases at V and 1 base at J, with 6 bases between the two ends. This CDR3 is built from 14 residues.

The sample holds many counts of this clonotype. The genes are TRBV6-1 and TRBJ1-5; no reliable D call. Germline V CDR1 and CDR2: MNHNS, SASEGT. The CDR3 covers 14 residues. Trimming removed 6 bases at V and 7 bases at J, with 16 bases between. The CDR3 sequence: CASSRQPIGQPQHF. CDR3 sequence (DNA): TGTGCCAGCAGCCGGCAGCCCATTGGGCAGCCCCAGCATTTT.

This clonotype was counted many times. J is TRBJ2-1 and V is TRBV6-1; 12 bases agree with TRBD2. Trimming took 7 bases from V and 6 from J; bases not matched to a gene: 16. Germline V lookup: CDR1 MNHNS, CDR2 SASEGT. CDR3 length: 18 residues. This CDR3 reads CASMDRGRLAGESNEQFF. The CDR3 DNA is TGTGCCAGCATGGACAGGGGCAGACTAGCGGGAGAATCCAATGAGCAGTTCTTC.

This clonotype is medium-sized. The genes are TRBV6-1 and TRBJ1-5; D gene ambiguous. Trimming cost V 7 bases and J 3 bases, with 10 bases left between them. This CDR3 is 13 amino acids long. CDR1 is MNHNS, CDR2 SASEGT, per germline. This chain's CDR3 is CASMARPNQPQHF. The CDR3, as DNA: TGTGCCAGCATGGCCAGGCCCAATCAGCCCCAGCATTTT.

This clonotype came up many times. This chain joins TRBV6-2 or TRBV6-3 and TRBJ2-7; TRBD1 matches 7 bases. Germline V gene data show CDR1 as MNHEY and CDR2 as SVGEGT. CDR3 length: 12 amino acids. After removal of 8 bases from V and 4 bases from J, the junction contained 5 bases not matched to a gene. The CDR3 DNA follows: TGTGCCAGCGGAAACAGGGGATACGAGCAGTACTTC. It specifies CASGNRGYEQYF.

The chain is built from TRBV24-1 and TRBJ2-7; D is perhaps TRBD1 (6 bases). The V end was cut by 7 bases, the J end by 0 bases, with 9 bases between. Germline V CDR1 and CDR2: KGHDR, SFDVKD. This CDR3 spans 13 amino acids. This CDR3 is CATSRGLSYEQYF. The CDR3 coding sequence is TGTGCCACCAGCAGGGGTCTCTCCTACGAGCAGTACTTC.

This chain links TRBV27 with TRBJ2-7; D not certain. This CDR3 has 13 amino acids. Germline V gives CDR1 MNHEY, CDR2 SMNVEV (reference sequence). The V end was cut by 5 bases, the J end by 6 bases, with 14 bases between. Written as DNA, the CDR3 is TGTGCCAGCAGTATCCGCGACTGGGGCGAGCAGTACTTC. Encoded protein: CASSIRDWGEQYF.

The genes are TRBV7-6 and TRBJ2-3; TRBD2 matches 13 bases. The CDR3 has 17 amino acids. Germline CDR1 SGHVS, CDR2 FNYEAQ. V trimming: 3 bases; J trimming: 5 bases; junction bases outside the gene matches: 8. Here the CDR3 reads CASSFLGTSGVVDTQYF. The DNA for the CDR3 is TGTGCCAGCAGCTTCCTCGGGACTAGCGGGGTGGTAGATACGCAGTATTTT.

The chain couples TRBV20-1 to TRBJ2-4; D uncertain. Germline assignment: CDR1 DFQATT and CDR2 SNEGSKA (reference sequence). Trimming stripped 1 base from V and 7 bases from J, with 5 bases between. The CDR3 runs 11 residues. The CDR3 region has the DNA TGCAGTGCTAGAGGGGCGAACATTCAGTACTTC. This codes for CSARGANIQYF.

This clonotype has at least ten counts. The chain employs TRBV18 and TRBJ2-3, with D maybe TRBD2 (6 bases). The germline V gene encodes CDR1 KGHSH and CDR2 LQKENI. Trimming removed 2 bases at V and 4 bases at J, with 16 bases between. The CDR3 length is 16 residues. The CDR3 DNA reads as TGTGCCAGCTCACCAATTGTCGGCGGGGAAGCAGATACGCAGTATTTT. Its protein product is CASSPIVGGEADTQYF.

This clonotype was seen many times. The genes are TRBV24-1 and TRBJ2-5; D is undetermined. Germline CDR1 is KGHDR and CDR2 is SFDVKD. The CDR3 has 14 residues. Trimming removed 1 base from V and 2 bases from J, with 7 bases in between. CDR3 DNA: TGTGCCACCAGTGATTTCGGACGGCAAGAGACCCAGTACTTC. Translated, it gives CATSDFGRQETQYF.

This clonotype occurred many times. CDR3 region: CASSQGLAGLYNEQFF. The CDR3 nucleotides read TGTGCCAGCAGTCAGGGACTAGCGGGACTCTACAATGAGCAGTTCTTC. This chain uses TRBV27 with TRBJ2-1; 13 nucleotides match TRBD2. CDR3 length equals 16 residues. The junction had 4 bases not matched to a gene; V was cut back by 5 bases and J by 3 bases. CDR1 MNHEY and CDR2 SMNVEV come from the germline V gene (reference sequence).

By its share, this clonotype is medium-sized. J is TRBJ2-2 and V is TRBV27; TRBD2 matches at 10 bases. Germline CDR1 MNHEY, CDR2 SMNVEV (reference sequence). V lost 3 bases, J lost 3 bases, and 4 bases stayed unmatched. The CDR3 covers 16 residues. The CDR3 region is CASSFRLAGDTGELFF. CDR3 sequence (DNA): TGTGCCAGCAGTTTCCGACTAGCGGGTGACACCGGGGAGCTGTTTTTT.

This clonotype was counted at least ten times. This chain joins TRBV9 and TRBJ2-1; 8 bases map to TRBD2. Germline trimming cut 6 bases from V and 1 base from J; bases unmatched to any gene: 6. This CDR3 is built from 15 residues. Looked up from germline, CDR1 is SGDLS and CDR2 is YYNGEE. In DNA form, the CDR3 reads TGTGCCAGCACCCGCGGGGGGATTTCCTACAATGAGCAGTTCTTC. Its translation: CASTRGGISYNEQFF.